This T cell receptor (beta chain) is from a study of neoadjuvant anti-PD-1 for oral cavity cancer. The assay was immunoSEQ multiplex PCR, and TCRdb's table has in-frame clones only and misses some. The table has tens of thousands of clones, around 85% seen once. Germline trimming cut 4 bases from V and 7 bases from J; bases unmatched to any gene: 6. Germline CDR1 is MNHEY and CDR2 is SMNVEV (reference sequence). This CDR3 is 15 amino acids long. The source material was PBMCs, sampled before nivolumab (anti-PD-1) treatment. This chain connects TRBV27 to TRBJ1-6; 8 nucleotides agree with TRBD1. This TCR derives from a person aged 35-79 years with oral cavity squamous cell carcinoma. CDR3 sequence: CASSSGDRPNSPLHF. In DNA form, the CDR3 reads TGTGCCAGCAGTTCAGGGGACAGGCCGAATTCACCCCTCCACTTT.